This entry features one T cell receptor (beta chain) sequence. In terms of age and location, participants ranged from roughly 18 to 100 years and lived in around 22 US areas. Clinical histories supplied by participants themselves formed the basis of cohort assignment. The sample comes from a study of blood T cell repertoires in COVID-19. For the study at large: PBMCs, B-cell-depleted T cells, or T cells were the source of the cDNA or gDNA that made up the material.

Assay used: immunoSEQ multiplex PCR; TCRdb lists only in-frame clones, some missing. The repertoire holds about 260,000 clones, about 81% seen once, with 4.1% in the top ten. Germline-derived CDR1 and CDR2 are MGHDK and SYGVNS. CDR3 length equals 16 residues. The V end was cut by 0 bases, the J end by 5 bases, with 14 bases between. Sequenced sample: PBMCs or T cells enriched from blood (not recorded which). The V gene is TRBV25-1, the J gene TRBJ1-3; unclear D gene. The TCR sequence derives from a man younger than 40 with acute COVID-19. CDR3 bases: TGTGCCAGCAGTGAATATCTGGGATCGGGAAGAAACACCATATATTTT. Translated, it gives CASSEYLGSGRNTIYF. Supplemented by reference TRBV25-1 and TRBJ1-3, the full variable domain reads EADIYQTPRYLVIGTGKKITLECSQTMGHDKMYWYQQDPGMELHLIHYSYGVNSTEKGDLSSESTVSRIRTEHFPLTLESARPSHTSQYLCASSEYLGSGRNTIYFGEGSWLTVV.